A single sample gave rise to the 26 T cell receptor beta chains below, sequenced in a study of breast tumors, draining lymph nodes, adjacent tissues. TCRdb recomputed calls from the multiplex PCR reads with MiXCR, one row per CDR3 protein. Of more than 250,000 distinct CDR3 sequences listed, about 30% are singletons. Samples came from axillary lymph nodes draining the breast cancer. The sample consisted of axillary lymph node tissue. These receptors originate from a female donor with breast cancer. Some clones in this sample may be carry-over from other donors' samples.

This clonotype occurred a few times. This chain uses TRBV6-5 with TRBJ1-2; 9 nucleotides align to TRBD1. The CDR3 contains 16 residues. CDR1 and CDR2 (germline): MNHEY, SVGAGI. Losses at the gene ends were 6 bases for V and 7 bases for J; bases not matched to a gene: 15. CDR3 sequence (DNA): TGTGCCAGCAGGAGATCAACAGGGGGCCTTCTATCTGGCTACACCTTC. This codes for CASRRSTGGLLSGYTF.

A few counts support this clonotype. Germline is not matched at one junction end, which may reflect a read error. J is TRBJ2-1 and V is TRBV9, with 7 nucleotides matching TRBD2. This CDR3 is built from 17 residues. Germline V lookup: CDR1 SGDLS, CDR2 YYNGEE. CDR3 residues: CASSVVAGVSSYTEQFF. The CDR3 DNA follows: TGTGCCAGCAGCGTAGTGGCGGGAGTAAGCTCCTACACTGAGCAGTTCTTC.

The chain employs TRBV20-1 and TRBJ2-7; 11 bases fit TRBD2. Per the germline V gene, CDR1 is DFQATT and CDR2 is SNEGSKA (reference sequence). This CDR3 spans 13 amino acids. The V gene end was trimmed by 5 bases and the J gene end by 9 bases; junction bases not matched to a gene: 9. CDR3 bases: TGCAGTGCTGGTTCGCTAGCGGGAGGCGCGCAGTACTTC. Its translation is CSAGSLAGGAQYF.

J is TRBJ2-1 and V is TRBV19, with no clear D. Germline assignment: CDR1 LNHDA and CDR2 SQIVND (reference sequence). The V end was cut by 6 bases, the J end by 9 bases, with 6 bases between. The CDR3 has 10 amino acids. As DNA, the CDR3 is TGTGCCAGTAGCCACGGTGAGCAGTTCTTC. Protein: CASSHGEQFF.

This clonotype was recorded many times. J is TRBJ1-5 and V is TRBV19; D may be TRBD1 (5 bases). Germline V gene data show CDR1 as LNHDA and CDR2 as SQIVND (reference sequence). CDR3 length: 16 residues. Trimming stripped 2 bases from V and 5 bases from J, with 16 bases between. CDR3: CASSISPTRGYQPQHF. The CDR3 coding sequence is TGTGCCAGTAGTATATCCCCGACGAGGGGTTATCAGCCCCAGCATTTT.

The chain uses TRBV2 and TRBJ1-2; D remains unclear. This CDR3 contains 12 residues. Germline lookup yields CDR1 SNHLY and CDR2 FYNNEI. Trimming shortened V by 3 bases and J by 13 bases, and 15 bases separated the two germline ends. The CDR3 here is CASSETNYGRTF. In DNA, the CDR3 is TGTGCCAGCAGTGAGACTAACTATGGCCGCACCTTC.

This clonotype showed up many times. This chain joins TRBV12-3 or TRBV12-4 and TRBJ2-1, with D tentatively TRBD2 (6 bases). The CDR3 contains 14 residues. Trimming left V 6 bases short and J 4 bases short, with 13 bases between. CDR3 loop: CASRRDFIYNEQFF. The CDR3 DNA reads TGTGCCAGCAGACGGGACTTTATTTACAATGAGCAGTTCTTC.

This clonotype was picked up many times. This rearrangement joins TRBV25-1 to TRBJ2-5; the D is unclear. V was shortened by 8 bases and J by 2 bases, with 12 bases between the two germline ends. This CDR3 has 13 residues. Per germline, CDR1 MGHDK and CDR2 SYGVNS. The DNA for the CDR3 is TGTGCCAGCGGCTTTGGATATCAAGAGACCCAGTACTTC. Amino acids: CASGFGYQETQYF.

This clonotype appeared many times. The rearrangement uses TRBV29-1 and TRBJ1-5; 12 bases are a match to TRBD1. Germline CDR1 and CDR2: SQVTM and ANQGSEA. This CDR3 region has 15 residues. V shed 2 bases and J 6 bases; nucleotides not matched to a gene: 5. The CDR3 DNA sequence: TGCAGCGTTGAAACGGGACAGGGGGCAGGTCAGCCCCAGCATTTT. Its protein product is CSVETGQGAGQPQHF.

This clonotype was detected ten times or more. The gene calls are TRBV6-5 and TRBJ1-6, with D perhaps TRBD1 (6 bases). The CDR3 runs to 15 residues. The germline gives CDR1 MNHEY, CDR2 SVGAGI. Trimming removed 6 bases at V and 6 bases at J, with 15 bases between. The CDR3 sequence: CASSRGQGGNSPLHF. The DNA of the CDR3 is TGTGCCAGCAGCCGGGGGCAGGGAGGTAATTCACCCCTCCACTTT.

This sequence joins TRBV10-3 and TRBJ2-5; the D is unclear. The CDR3 is 13 residues long. Trimming stripped 9 bases from V and 0 bases from J, with 11 bases between. Germline V CDR1 and CDR2: ENHRY, SYGVKD. CDR3 nucleotides: TGTGCCATTCAAAGCGTTAACCAAGAGACCCAGTACTTC. It codes for CAIQSVNQETQYF.

This clonotype was observed at least ten times. J is TRBJ2-7 and V is TRBV7-2, with D hard to call. Germline loops: CDR1 SGHTA, CDR2 FQGNSA. This CDR3 is 14 amino acids long. Trimming removed 5 bases from V and 0 bases from J, with 11 bases in between. CDR3 amino acids: CASSEQPSSYEQYF. In DNA, the CDR3 is TGTGCCAGCAGCGAACAGCCGAGCTCCTACGAGCAGTACTTC.

This clonotype has at least ten counts. CDR3 region: CASSQVRLAVYNEQFF. In DNA, the CDR3 is TGCGCCAGCAGCCAAGTGAGACTAGCGGTTTACAATGAGCAGTTCTTC. The rearrangement joins TRBV4-1 to TRBJ2-1, with TRBD2 identical over 9 bases. J was trimmed by 4 bases and V by 1 base; bases with no gene match: 5. The CDR3 is 16 amino acids. In germline, CDR1 is MGHRA, CDR2 YSYEKL.

This clonotype was recorded a few times. The V and J genes are TRBV20-1 and TRBJ1-2, with 11 bases that match TRBD1. The V gene's germline CDR1 is DFQATT and CDR2 SNEGSKA (reference sequence). The CDR3 is made up of 16 amino acids. V was clipped by 0 bases and J by 7 bases; unmatched bases: 10. The CDR3 loop reads CSAREGQGDLNRGYTF. The CDR3 DNA is TGCAGTGCTAGAGAGGGACAGGGGGACCTGAACCGTGGCTACACCTTC.

The sample holds many counts of this clonotype. The rearrangement joins TRBV4-1 to TRBJ2-7; D gene ambiguous. This CDR3 region has 14 residues. Germline V CDR1 and CDR2: MGHRA, YSYEKL. V was clipped by 0 bases and J by 7 bases, with 13 bases between them. CDR3 bases: TGCGCCAGCAGCCAAGACCGGCTAGGTGGGGAGCAGTACTTC. Its protein product is CASSQDRLGGEQYF.

The V gene is TRBV2, the J gene TRBJ1-5, with D possibly being TRBD1 (5 bases). The CDR3 is 13 amino acids. The germline CDR1 and CDR2 sequences are SNHLY and FYNNEI. Between the trimmed V and J ends, which lost 5 bases and 14 bases, there was a span of 19 bases. The CDR3 here is CASSTGTSGYEHF. The CDR3 nucleotides read TGTGCCAGCAGTACCGGGACTAGCGGGTACGAGCATTTT.

This clonotype was counted only a few times. A clone one base away is much larger, so this may be a read error. The chain uses TRBV12-3 or TRBV12-4 and TRBJ2-3, with 7 bases that match TRBD2. The V gene end was trimmed by 3 bases and the J gene end by 13 bases; junction bases not matched to a gene: 10. The CDR3 consists of 13 residues. CDR3 loop: CASSFGVTSREYF. CDR3 coding DNA: TGTGCCAGCAGTTTCGGGGTGACTAGCCGAGAGTATTTT.

The table lists this clonotype with many counts. This chain links TRBV20-1 with TRBJ2-3; 12 bases fit TRBD2. Unmatched junction bases numbered 3, after V lost 6 bases and J lost 2 bases. Germline CDR1 DFQATT, CDR2 SNEGSKA (reference sequence). The CDR3 is 14 amino acids. The CDR3 DNA reads as TGCAGTGCACCTAGCGGGGGGGCCACAGATACGCAGTATTTT. Encoded protein: CSAPSGGATDTQYF.

A word on this clonotype: This sequence may be a read error, since a much larger clone differs from it by one base. This chain joins TRBV5-4 and TRBJ1-3; D not certain. This CDR3 contains 12 residues. Trimming cost V 2 bases and J 4 bases, with 4 bases left between them. The germline V gene has CDR1 SGHNT and CDR2 YYREEE (reference sequence). This CDR3 reads CASSFKGNTIYF. CDR3 sequence (DNA): TGTGCCAGCAGCTTTAAGGGAAACACCATATATTTT.

Many counts were recorded for this clonotype. Written as DNA, the CDR3 is TGCGCCAGCAGCTTATGGGCGGGAGGAAAGGACAATGAGCAGTTCTTC. Translating gives CASSLWAGGKDNEQFF. V usage is TRBV5-1 and J usage is TRBJ2-1; the match to TRBD2 covers 8 bases. Germline CDR1 is SGHRS and CDR2 is YFSETQ. The CDR3 is made up of 16 amino acids. The V gene end was trimmed by 2 bases and the J gene end by 5 bases; junction bases not matched to a gene: 9. The whole variable domain, remainder taken from reference TRBV5-1 and TRBJ2-1, is KAGVTQTPRYLIKTRGQQVTLSCSPISGHRSVSWYQQTPGQGLQFLFEYFSETQRNKGNFPGRFSGRQFSNSRSEMNVSTLELGDSALYLCASSLWAGGKDNEQFFGPGTRLTVL.

In its sample, this clonotype was seen many times. The chain carries TRBV29-1 and TRBJ2-1, with D possibly TRBD2 on 6 matching bases. The V and J ends lost 4 bases and 6 bases respectively, with 13 bases between them. CDR1 and CDR2 from the germline V gene are SQVTM and ANQGSEA. The CDR3 totals 13 residues. The CDR3 here is CSVAREASNEQFF. CDR3 in DNA: TGCAGCGTTGCGAGGGAGGCCAGCAATGAGCAGTTCTTC.

The chain links TRBV6-6 to TRBJ1-5; 7 positions agree with TRBD1. The CDR3 covers 17 residues. The germline gives CDR1 MNHNY, CDR2 SVGAGI (reference sequence). After removal of 5 bases from V and 6 bases from J, the junction contained 16 bases not matched to a gene. The CDR3 sequence is CASSPDRVNLLSQPQHF. The CDR3 DNA reads TGTGCCAGCAGTCCTGACAGGGTAAACCTCCTGAGTCAGCCCCAGCATTTT.

This clonotype was seen at least ten times. The chain has TRBV5-5 and TRBJ2-5; 13 nucleotides line up with TRBD2. CDR3 length equals 17 residues. Germline loops: CDR1 SGHKS, CDR2 YYEKEE (reference sequence). J gave up 3 bases and V 0 bases, and 5 bases lay outside the gene matches. As DNA, the CDR3 is TGTGCCAGCAGCTTGGCCGGGACTAGCGGGAAGGAAGAGACCCAGTACTTC. It codes for CASSLAGTSGKEETQYF.

The gene calls are TRBV2 and TRBJ1-1; D perhaps matches TRBD1 (5 bases). V was cut by 6 bases and J by 9 bases, with 17 bases left in between. From germline, CDR1 is SNHLY and CDR2 FYNNEI. This CDR3 region has 13 residues. CDR3 DNA: TGTGCCAGCAGCATAGAACAGGACTCGAAAGCTTTCTTT. This translates into CASSIEQDSKAFF.

Ten or more counts support this clonotype. This chain links TRBV19 with TRBJ1-5; the match to TRBD1 covers 8 bases. CDR1 and CDR2 (germline): LNHDA, SQIVND (reference sequence). Trimming at V came to 8 bases and at J to 6 bases, leaving 6 bases not matched to a gene. The CDR3 has 13 residues. The DNA for the CDR3 is TGTGCCAGTGGAGGACAGGGAGGTCAGCCCCAGCATTTT. Translating it yields CASGGQGGQPQHF.

This clonotype showed up just a few times. The chain is built from TRBV6-1 and TRBJ2-7, with 7 bases that match TRBD2. The CDR3 consists of 16 residues. Germline CDR1 MNHNS, CDR2 SASEGT. V was clipped by 3 bases and J by 1 base; unmatched bases: 9. CDR3 in DNA: TGTGCCAGCAGTGATCCGGCGGGAGCGGGGTCCTACGAGCAGTACTTC. It translates to CASSDPAGAGSYEQYF.